Included here is one TCR beta chain sequence, with context. Original methodology: Researchers report that nucleated cell counts were estimated from reference gene primer amplification. This table comes from immunoSEQ multiplex PCR, and its TCRdb copy is limited to in-frame clones, with some not included. The V and J calls and clone size were taken over from that table, and D and trimming were inferred from the DNA. The sample shows more than 95,000 clones, 70% to 80% of them seen only once. The entry originates in a study of blood T cell repertoires in COVID-19. Study as a whole: Samples came from the United States, Italy and Spain, spanning acute and convalescent COVID-19. From T cells, B-cell-depleted T cells, or PBMCs came the material, which was cDNA or gDNA.

Germline V gene sequence: CDR1 SGHKS, CDR2 YYEKEE (reference sequence). V was pared by 2 bases and J by 0 bases, with 4 bases of the junction left unmatched. The CDR3 is 15 amino acids. The sequence derives from a man aged 45 to 65 with acute or convalescent COVID-19. The sequencing input was peripheral blood. The chain couples TRBV5-5 to TRBJ2-7; 8 bases align to TRBD1. The CDR3 sequence is CASSLRQGISYEQYF. In DNA form, the CDR3 reads TGTGCCAGCAGCTTAAGACAGGGGATCTCCTACGAGCAGTACTTC.